This TCR beta chain originates from a study of blood T cell repertoires in COVID-19. Germline CDR1 is KGHSH and CDR2 is LQKENI. V was trimmed by 3 bases and J by 0 bases, leaving 9 bases between them. The CDR3 length is 15 residues. This table comes from immunoSEQ multiplex PCR, and its TCRdb copy is limited to in-frame clones, with some not included. The sample shows 250,000 to 400,000 clones, about 90% of them seen only once. Sequencing input: peripheral blood. The receptor was isolated from a woman between 25 and 40 years old with COVID-19, enrolled during active disease. This chain links TRBV18 with TRBJ1-3; D remains unclear. CDR3 protein: CASSPQRDSGNTIYF. The DNA of the CDR3 is TGTGCCAGCTCACCCCAGCGAGACTCTGGAAACACCATATATTTT.